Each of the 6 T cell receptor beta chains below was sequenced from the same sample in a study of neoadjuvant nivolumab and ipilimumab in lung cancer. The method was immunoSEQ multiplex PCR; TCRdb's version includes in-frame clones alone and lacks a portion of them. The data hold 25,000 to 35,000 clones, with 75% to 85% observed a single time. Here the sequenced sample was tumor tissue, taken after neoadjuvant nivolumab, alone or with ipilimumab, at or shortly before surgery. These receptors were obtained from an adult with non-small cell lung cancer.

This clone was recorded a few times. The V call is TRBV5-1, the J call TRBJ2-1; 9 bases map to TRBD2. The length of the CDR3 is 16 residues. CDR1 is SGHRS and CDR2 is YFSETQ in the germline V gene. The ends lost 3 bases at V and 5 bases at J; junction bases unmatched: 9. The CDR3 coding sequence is TGCGCCAGCAGCTCGGGACTAGCCGGGAGGGACAATGAGCAGTTCTTC. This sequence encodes CASSSGLAGRDNEQFF.

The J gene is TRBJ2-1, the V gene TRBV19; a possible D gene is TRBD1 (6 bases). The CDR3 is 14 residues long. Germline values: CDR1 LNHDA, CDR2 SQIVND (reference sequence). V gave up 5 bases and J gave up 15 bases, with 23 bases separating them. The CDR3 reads CASSQNQKDSVRFF. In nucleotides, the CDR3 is TGTGCCAGTAGTCAAAATCAGAAGGACAGCGTTCGGTTCTTC.

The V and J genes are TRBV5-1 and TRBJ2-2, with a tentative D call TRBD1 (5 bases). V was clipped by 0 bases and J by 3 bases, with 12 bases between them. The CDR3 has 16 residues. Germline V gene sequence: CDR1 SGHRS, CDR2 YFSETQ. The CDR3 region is CASSLGQGSYTGELFF. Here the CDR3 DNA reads TGCGCCAGCAGCTTGGGGCAGGGAAGTTACACCGGGGAGCTGTTTTTT.

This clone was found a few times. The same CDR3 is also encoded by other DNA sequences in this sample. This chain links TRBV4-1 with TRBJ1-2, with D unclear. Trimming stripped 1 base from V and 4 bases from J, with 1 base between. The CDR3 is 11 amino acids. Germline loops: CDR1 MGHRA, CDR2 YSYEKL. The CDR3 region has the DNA TGCGCCAGCAGCCAAGGCTATGGCTACACCTTC. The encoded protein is CASSQGYGYTF.

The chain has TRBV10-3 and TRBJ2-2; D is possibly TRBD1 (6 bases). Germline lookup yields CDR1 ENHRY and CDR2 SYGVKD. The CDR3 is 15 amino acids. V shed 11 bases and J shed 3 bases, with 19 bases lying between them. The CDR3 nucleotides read TGTGCCGCAGCCGAAAGACAGGCCGACACCGGGGAGCTGTTTTTT. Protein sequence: CAAAERQADTGELFF.

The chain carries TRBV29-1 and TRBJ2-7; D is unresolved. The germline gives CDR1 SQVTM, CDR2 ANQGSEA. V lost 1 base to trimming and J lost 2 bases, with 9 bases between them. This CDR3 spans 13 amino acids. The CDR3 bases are TGCAGCGTTGAAGCGGGCAGGACCTACGAGCAGTACTTC. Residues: CSVEAGRTYEQYF.